These 2 T cell receptor beta chains were all obtained from the same sample, sequenced in a study of T-cell reconstitution after alpha-beta-depleted transplantation in children. A TCRbeta library incorporating unique molecular identifiers was prepared. TCRdb ran MiXCR on the PCR reads and lists one entry per CDR3 protein. The data contain more than 500,000 distinct CDR3 sequences, roughly 10% of them singletons. The sample consisted of PBMCs, mostly from graft donor cells, taken 180 days after TCRalphabeta/CD19-depleted stem cell transplant. The source is a female patient aged 2-10 years who had a stem cell transplant for aplastic anemia, so the T cells may come from the graft donor.

This clonotype was observed a handful of times. The genes are TRBV12-3 or TRBV12-4 and TRBJ2-1, with 8 positions matching TRBD2. V was clipped by 7 bases and J by 2 bases; unmatched bases: 4. CDR3 length: 14 amino acids. The CDR3 sequence: CASKSGRAYNEQFF. As DNA, the CDR3 is TGTGCCAGCAAGAGCGGGAGAGCCTACAATGAGCAGTTCTTC.

The V call is TRBV28, the J call TRBJ2-7; 7 bases agree with TRBD2. Germline values: CDR1 MDHEN, CDR2 SYDVKM. The CDR3 extends over 15 amino acids. V gave up 3 bases and J gave up 4 bases; unmatched junction bases: 9. CDR3 nucleotides: TGTGCCAGCAGTTTGGTGGGAGGGCAGGGATACGAGCAGTACTTC. Translation gives CASSLVGGQGYEQYF.